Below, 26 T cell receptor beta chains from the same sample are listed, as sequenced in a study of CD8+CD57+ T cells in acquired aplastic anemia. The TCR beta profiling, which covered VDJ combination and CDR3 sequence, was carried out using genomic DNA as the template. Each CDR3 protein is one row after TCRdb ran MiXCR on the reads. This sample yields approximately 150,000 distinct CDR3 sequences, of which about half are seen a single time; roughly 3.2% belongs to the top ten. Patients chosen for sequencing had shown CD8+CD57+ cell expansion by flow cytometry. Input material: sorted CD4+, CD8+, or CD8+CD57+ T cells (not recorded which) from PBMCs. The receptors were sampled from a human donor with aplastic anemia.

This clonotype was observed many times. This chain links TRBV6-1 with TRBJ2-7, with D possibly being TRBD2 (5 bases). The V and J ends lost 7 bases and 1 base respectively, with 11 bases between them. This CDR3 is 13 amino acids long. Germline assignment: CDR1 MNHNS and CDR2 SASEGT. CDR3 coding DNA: TGTGCCAGCACCCCTAGCCATTCCTACGAGCAGTACTTC. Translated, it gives CASTPSHSYEQYF.

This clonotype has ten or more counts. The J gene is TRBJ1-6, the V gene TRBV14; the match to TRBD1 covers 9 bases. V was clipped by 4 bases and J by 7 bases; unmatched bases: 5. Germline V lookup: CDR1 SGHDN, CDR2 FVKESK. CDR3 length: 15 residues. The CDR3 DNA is TGTGCCAGCAGCCTCATCGGACAGGGGAATTCACCCCTCCACTTT. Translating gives CASSLIGQGNSPLHF.

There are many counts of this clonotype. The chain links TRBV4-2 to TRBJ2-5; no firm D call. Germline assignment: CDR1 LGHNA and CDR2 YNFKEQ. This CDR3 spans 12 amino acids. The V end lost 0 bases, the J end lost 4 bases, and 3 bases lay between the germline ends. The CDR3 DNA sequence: TGTGCCAGCAGCCAAGAAGGAGAGACCCAGTACTTC. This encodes CASSQEGETQYF.

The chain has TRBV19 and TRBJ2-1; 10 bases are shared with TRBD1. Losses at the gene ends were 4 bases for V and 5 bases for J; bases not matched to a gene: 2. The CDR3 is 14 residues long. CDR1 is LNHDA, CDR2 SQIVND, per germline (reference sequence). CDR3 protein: CASSKGTGDNEQFF. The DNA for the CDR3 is TGTGCCAGTAGTAAGGGGACAGGGGACAATGAGCAGTTCTTC.

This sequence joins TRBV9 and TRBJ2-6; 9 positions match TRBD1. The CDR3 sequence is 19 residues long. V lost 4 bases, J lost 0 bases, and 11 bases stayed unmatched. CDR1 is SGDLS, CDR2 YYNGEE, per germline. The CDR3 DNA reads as TGTGCCAGCAGCACCAGGCCCGGGACAGGGCCCTCTGGGGCCAACGTCCTGACTTTC. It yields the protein CASSTRPGTGPSGANVLTF.

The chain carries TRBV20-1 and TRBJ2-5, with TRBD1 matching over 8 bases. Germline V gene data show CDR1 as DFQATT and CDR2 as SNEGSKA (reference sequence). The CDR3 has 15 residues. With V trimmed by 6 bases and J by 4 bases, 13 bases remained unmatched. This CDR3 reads CSAKGQDGVPETQYF. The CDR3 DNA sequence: TGCAGTGCAAAGGGACAGGATGGGGTGCCAGAGACCCAGTACTTC.

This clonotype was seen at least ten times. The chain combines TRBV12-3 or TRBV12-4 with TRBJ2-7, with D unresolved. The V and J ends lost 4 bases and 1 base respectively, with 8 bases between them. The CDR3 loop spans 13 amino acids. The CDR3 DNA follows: TGTGCCAGCAGTTACAGACCTTCCTACGAGCAGTACTTC. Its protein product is CASSYRPSYEQYF.

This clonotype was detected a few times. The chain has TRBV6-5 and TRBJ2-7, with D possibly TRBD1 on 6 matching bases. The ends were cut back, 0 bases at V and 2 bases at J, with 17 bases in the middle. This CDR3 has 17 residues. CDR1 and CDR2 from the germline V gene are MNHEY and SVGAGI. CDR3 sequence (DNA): TGTGCCAGCAGTTACTCGAACAACAGGGCATTTCCCTACGAGCAGTACTTC. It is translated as CASSYSNNRAFPYEQYF.

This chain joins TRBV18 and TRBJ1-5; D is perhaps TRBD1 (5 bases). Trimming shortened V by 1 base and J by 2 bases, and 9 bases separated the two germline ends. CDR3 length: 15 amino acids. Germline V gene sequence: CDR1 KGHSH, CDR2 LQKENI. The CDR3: CASSPQGFRNQPQHF. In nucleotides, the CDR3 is TGTGCCAGCTCACCACAGGGGTTTCGCAATCAGCCCCAGCATTTT.

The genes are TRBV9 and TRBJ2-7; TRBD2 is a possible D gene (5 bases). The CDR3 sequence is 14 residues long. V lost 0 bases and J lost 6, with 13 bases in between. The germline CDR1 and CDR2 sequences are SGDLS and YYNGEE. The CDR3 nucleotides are TGTGCCAGCAGCGTAGCTCCGGAAGGAGGCGAGCAGTACTTC. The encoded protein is CASSVAPEGGEQYF.

This chain's CDR3 is CATSRVQAAPEKLFF. The CDR3 coding sequence is TGTGCCACCAGCAGAGTTCAGGCAGCCCCTGAAAAACTGTTTTTT. The chain joins TRBV15 to TRBJ1-4; D unclear. The CDR3 has 15 amino acids. Trimming shortened V by 1 base and J by 7 bases, and 13 bases separated the two germline ends. Germline values: CDR1 LNHNV, CDR2 YYDKDF (reference sequence).

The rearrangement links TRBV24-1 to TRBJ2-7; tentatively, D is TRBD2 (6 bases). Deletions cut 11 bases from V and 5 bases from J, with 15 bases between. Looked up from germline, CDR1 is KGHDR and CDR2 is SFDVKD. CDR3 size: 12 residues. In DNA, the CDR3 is TGTGCCAGCTCGTCGGGAGCTCACGAGCAGTACTTC. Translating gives CASSSGAHEQYF.

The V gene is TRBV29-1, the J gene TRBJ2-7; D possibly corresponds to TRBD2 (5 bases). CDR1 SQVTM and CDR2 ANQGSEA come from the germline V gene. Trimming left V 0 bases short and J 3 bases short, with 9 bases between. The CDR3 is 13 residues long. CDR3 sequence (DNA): TGCAGCGTTGAAGACGCGGGCAGCTACGAGCAGTACTTC. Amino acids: CSVEDAGSYEQYF.

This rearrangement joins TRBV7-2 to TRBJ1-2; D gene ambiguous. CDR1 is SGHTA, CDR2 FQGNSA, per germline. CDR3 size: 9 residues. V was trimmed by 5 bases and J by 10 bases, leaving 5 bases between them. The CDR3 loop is CASSPPYTF. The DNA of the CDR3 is TGTGCCAGCAGCCCCCCCTACACCTTC.

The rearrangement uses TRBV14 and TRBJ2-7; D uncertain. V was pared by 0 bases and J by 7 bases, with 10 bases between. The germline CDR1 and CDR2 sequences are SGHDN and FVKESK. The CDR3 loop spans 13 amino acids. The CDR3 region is CASSQDRLREQYF. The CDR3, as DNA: TGTGCCAGCAGCCAAGATAGACTGAGGGAGCAGTACTTC.

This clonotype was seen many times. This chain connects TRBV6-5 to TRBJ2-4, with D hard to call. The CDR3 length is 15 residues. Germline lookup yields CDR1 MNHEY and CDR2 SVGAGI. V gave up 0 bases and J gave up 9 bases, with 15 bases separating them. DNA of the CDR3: TGTGCCAGCAGTTACTCGTGGACCGGCGAGACCATTCAGTACTTC. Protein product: CASSYSWTGETIQYF.

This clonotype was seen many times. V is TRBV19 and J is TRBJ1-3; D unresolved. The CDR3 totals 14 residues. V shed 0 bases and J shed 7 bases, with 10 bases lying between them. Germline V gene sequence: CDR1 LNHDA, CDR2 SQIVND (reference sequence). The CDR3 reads CASSIDRVGNTIYF. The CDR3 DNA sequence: TGTGCCAGTAGTATAGATCGGGTCGGGAACACCATATATTTT.

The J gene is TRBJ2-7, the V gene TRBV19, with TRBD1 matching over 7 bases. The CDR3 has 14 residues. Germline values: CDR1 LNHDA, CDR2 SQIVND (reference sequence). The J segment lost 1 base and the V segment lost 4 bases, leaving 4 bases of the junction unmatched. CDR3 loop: CASSNPGQSYEQYF. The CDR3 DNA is TGTGCCAGTAGTAACCCGGGACAGTCCTACGAGCAGTACTTC.

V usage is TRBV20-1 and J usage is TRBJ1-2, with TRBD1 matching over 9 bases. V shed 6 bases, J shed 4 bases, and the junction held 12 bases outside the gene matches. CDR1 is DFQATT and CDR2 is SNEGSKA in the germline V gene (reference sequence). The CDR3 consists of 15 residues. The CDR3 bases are TGCAGTGCGAGTGAAGGACAGGGGATTAGCTATGGCTACACCTTC. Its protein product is CSASEGQGISYGYTF.

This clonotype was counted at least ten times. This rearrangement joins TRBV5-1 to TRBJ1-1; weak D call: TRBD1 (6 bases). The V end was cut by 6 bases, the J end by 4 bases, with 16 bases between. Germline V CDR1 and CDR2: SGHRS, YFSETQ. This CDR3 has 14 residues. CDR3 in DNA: TGCGCCAGCATGCGAATGGGGGGCGTCACTGAAGCTTTCTTT. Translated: CASMRMGGVTEAFF.

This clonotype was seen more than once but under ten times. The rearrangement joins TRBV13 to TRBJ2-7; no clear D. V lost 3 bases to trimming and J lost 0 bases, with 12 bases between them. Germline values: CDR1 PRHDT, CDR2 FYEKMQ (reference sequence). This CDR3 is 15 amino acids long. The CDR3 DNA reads TGTGCCAGCAGCTTGGAAGGATCGAGCTCCTACGAGCAGTACTTC. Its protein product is CASSLEGSSSYEQYF.

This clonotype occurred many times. As DNA, the CDR3 is TGTGCCAGCAGCTTAGTGGTGTGGGGACAGGGGGTTCGCCTCCACTTT. This sequence encodes CASSLVVWGQGVRLHF. The chain recombines TRBV7-2 with TRBJ1-6; 11 bases are shared with TRBD1. The ends lost 1 base at V and 15 bases at J; junction bases unmatched: 11. Germline CDR1 is SGHTA and CDR2 is FQGNSA. This CDR3 contains 16 residues.

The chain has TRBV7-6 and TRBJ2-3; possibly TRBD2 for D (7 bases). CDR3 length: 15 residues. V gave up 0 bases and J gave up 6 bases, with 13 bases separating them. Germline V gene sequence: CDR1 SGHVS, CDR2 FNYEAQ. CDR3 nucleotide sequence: TGTGCCAGCAGCTTAGCAGGGGGGGCAAGGGATACGCAGTATTTT. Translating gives CASSLAGGARDTQYF.

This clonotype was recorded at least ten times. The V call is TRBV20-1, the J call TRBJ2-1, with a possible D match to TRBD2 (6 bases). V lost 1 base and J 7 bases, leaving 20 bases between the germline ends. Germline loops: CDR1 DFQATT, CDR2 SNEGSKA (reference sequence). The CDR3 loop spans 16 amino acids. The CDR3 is CSARVAGSIRRNEQFF. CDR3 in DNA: TGCAGTGCTAGAGTGGCGGGGTCGATTAGGAGGAATGAGCAGTTCTTC.

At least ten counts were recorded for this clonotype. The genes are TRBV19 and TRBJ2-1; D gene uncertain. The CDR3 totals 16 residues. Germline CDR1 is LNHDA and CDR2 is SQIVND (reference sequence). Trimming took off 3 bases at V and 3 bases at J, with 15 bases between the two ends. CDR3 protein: CASSMRQTSFYNEQFF. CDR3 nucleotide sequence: TGTGCCAGTAGTATGAGGCAGACAAGCTTCTACAATGAGCAGTTCTTC.

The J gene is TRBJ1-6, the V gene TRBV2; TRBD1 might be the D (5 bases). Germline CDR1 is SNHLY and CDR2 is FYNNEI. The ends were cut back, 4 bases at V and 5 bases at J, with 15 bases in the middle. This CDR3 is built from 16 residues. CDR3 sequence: CASSGRGGGDNSPLHF. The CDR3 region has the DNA TGTGCCAGCAGTGGCCGGGGCGGGGGGGATAATTCACCCCTCCACTTT.